Listed here are 22 T cell receptor beta chains from one sample, sequenced in a study of OX40 agonist ivuxolimab in advanced cancers. Sequencing used immunoSEQ multiplex PCR; TCRdb keeps in-frame clones, though not all of them. The sample includes about 83,000 clones, about 89% of them seen just once. Sequenced here: CD4+ or CD8+ T cells sorted from blood, sampled in a trial of the OX40 agonist ivuxolimab. These receptor sequences come from an adult with an advanced solid tumor such as melanoma, head and neck, liver or kidney cancer.

This chain links TRBV6-5 with TRBJ1-5; no firm D call. Looked up from germline, CDR1 is MNHEY and CDR2 is SVGAGI. This CDR3 spans 13 amino acids. V lost 4 bases, J lost 4 bases, and 8 bases lay in between. The CDR3 DNA reads as TGTGCCAGCAGTTCATGGGGTAATCAGCCCCAGCATTTT. Translating gives CASSSWGNQPQHF.

V usage is TRBV19 and J usage is TRBJ1-6; no clear D gene. Looked up from germline, CDR1 is LNHDA and CDR2 is SQIVND (reference sequence). V was cut by 5 bases and J by 2 bases, with 13 bases left in between. This CDR3 spans 16 amino acids. The CDR3 here is CASSQALETYNSPLHF. DNA for the CDR3: TGTGCCAGTAGTCAGGCTCTTGAAACCTATAATTCACCCCTCCACTTT.

The chain carries TRBV14 and TRBJ2-1; D is unclear. CDR3 length: 15 amino acids. Trimming stripped 2 bases from V and 5 bases from J, with 13 bases between. CDR1 is SGHDN, CDR2 FVKESK, per germline. This chain's CDR3 is CASSQPSVEDNEQFF. The CDR3 nucleotides read TGTGCCAGCAGCCAACCTTCAGTCGAAGACAATGAGCAGTTCTTC.

This sequence joins TRBV30 and TRBJ1-1; no reliable D call. From germline, CDR1 is GTSNPN and CDR2 SVGIG (reference sequence). This CDR3 is 12 amino acids long. Trimming cost V 0 bases and J 3 bases, with 5 bases left between them. The CDR3 DNA reads as TGTGCCTGGAGTGTAAGGTACACTGAAGCTTTCTTT. Translation: CAWSVRYTEAFF.

The rearrangement links TRBV10-3 to TRBJ1-1; perhaps TRBD1 as D (6 bases). V dropped 10 bases and J dropped 1 base, with 16 bases sitting between them. The CDR3 totals 14 residues. Germline CDR1 ENHRY, CDR2 SYGVKD. The CDR3 DNA is TGTGCCAGTGGGAGGGGGTCTGAGAACACTGAAGCTTTCTTT. It translates to CASGRGSENTEAFF.

The V and J genes are TRBV2 and TRBJ1-1; D gene ambiguous. V shed 4 bases and J shed 1 base, with 7 bases lying between them. From germline, CDR1 is SNHLY and CDR2 FYNNEI. The CDR3 is made up of 13 amino acids. The CDR3 loop reads CASSAMQNTEAFF. The CDR3 nucleotides read TGTGCCAGCAGTGCCATGCAGAACACTGAAGCTTTCTTT.

The rearrangement uses TRBV20-1 and TRBJ1-5; no firm D call. Germline V gives CDR1 DFQATT, CDR2 SNEGSKA (reference sequence). The CDR3 has 9 residues. The germline V and J ends were trimmed by 6 bases and 6 bases, with 3 bases remaining between them. The CDR3 loop is CSAGQPQHF. The CDR3 DNA is TGCAGTGCGGGTCAGCCCCAGCATTTT.

This chain links TRBV28 with TRBJ2-7; TRBD2 might be the D (6 bases). CDR1 and CDR2 (germline): MDHEN, SYDVKM. The CDR3 covers 14 residues. V lost 6 bases and J 4 bases, leaving 16 bases between the germline ends. The CDR3 nucleotides read TGTGCCAGCAGACCGCGACTAGGAGGATACGAGCAGTACGTC. It specifies CASRPRLGGYEQYV.

This clone has only one observation. CDR3 loop: CASSQTDRGIQKLFF. The CDR3 DNA reads as TGCGCCAGCAGCCAAACGGACAGGGGTATTCAAAAACTGTTTTTT. The V gene is TRBV4-3, the J gene TRBJ1-4; 9 bases align to TRBD1. V shed 2 bases and J 9 bases; nucleotides not matched to a gene: 7. CDR1 and CDR2 from the germline V gene are LGHNA and YSLEER. This CDR3 has 15 amino acids.

The J gene is TRBJ1-1, the V gene TRBV19; TRBD1 might be the D (6 bases). V lost 6 bases, J lost 4 bases, and 15 bases lay in between. The length of the CDR3 is 14 residues. The germline V gene encodes CDR1 LNHDA and CDR2 SQIVND (reference sequence). CDR3 in amino acids: CASSPTGGGTEAFF. In DNA, the CDR3 is TGTGCCAGTAGCCCGACAGGAGGCGGCACTGAAGCTTTCTTT.

The CDR3 protein is CASSHNAPWGGYEQYF. Here the CDR3 DNA reads TGTGCCAGCAGTCATAACGCTCCCTGGGGGGGCTACGAGCAGTACTTC. This chain joins TRBV6-6 and TRBJ2-7, with TRBD2 matching 7 bases. CDR1 and CDR2 (germline): MNHNY, SVGAGI (reference sequence). V trimming: 5 bases; J trimming: 3 bases; junction bases outside the gene matches: 13. CDR3 size: 16 residues.

The chain uses TRBV30 and TRBJ1-5, with D tentatively TRBD1 (5 bases). The CDR3 length is 15 residues. Trimming stripped 1 base from V and 0 bases from J, with 10 bases between. Per germline, CDR1 GTSNPN and CDR2 SVGIG (reference sequence). In nucleotides, the CDR3 is TGTGCCTGGAGTGACGGGACTAGTAGCAATCAGCCCCAGCATTTT. Its protein is CAWSDGTSSNQPQHF.

The chain couples TRBV4-3 to TRBJ1-2; TRBD1 matches 9 bases. V dropped 0 bases and J dropped 4; count of bases not matched to a gene: 6. CDR1 and CDR2 from the germline V gene are LGHNA and YSLEER. CDR3 length: 16 amino acids. In DNA, the CDR3 is TGCGCCAGCAGCCAAGAACTGGGACAGGGTAGCTATGGCTACACCTTC. Protein: CASSQELGQGSYGYTF.

This rearrangement joins TRBV30 to TRBJ1-3, with unresolved D. V was pared by 2 bases and J by 1 base, with 6 bases between. The CDR3 sequence is 13 residues long. From germline, CDR1 is GTSNPN and CDR2 SVGIG (reference sequence). DNA for the CDR3: TGTGCCTGGAGTTCAGAGTCTGGAAACACCATATATTTT. Residues: CAWSSESGNTIYF.

This chain connects TRBV15 to TRBJ2-4; D remains ambiguous. Trimming cost V 4 bases and J 2 bases, with 3 bases left between them. Germline V lookup: CDR1 LNHNV, CDR2 YYDKDF (reference sequence). CDR3 length equals 12 residues. The DNA for the CDR3 is TGTGCCACCAGCAATTCCAAAAACATTCAGTACTTC. Translated, it gives CATSNSKNIQYF.

The chain uses TRBV19 and TRBJ2-7, with D perhaps given as TRBD1 or TRBD2 (5 bases each). The CDR3 extends over 13 amino acids. Germline values: CDR1 LNHDA, CDR2 SQIVND (reference sequence). Trimming cost V 3 bases and J 6 bases, with 12 bases left between them. Written as DNA, the CDR3 is TGTGCCAGTAGTATCGGGGCCTTAGGCGAGCAGTACTTC. Protein: CASSIGALGEQYF.

This clone has a single count. The V gene is TRBV30, the J gene TRBJ2-1; D may be TRBD2 (6 bases). In germline, CDR1 is GTSNPN, CDR2 SVGIG (reference sequence). This CDR3 region has 18 residues. Trimming pared 5 bases from V and 2 bases from J, leaving 25 bases between. As DNA, the CDR3 is TGTGCCTGGGGGGACTTATATAGGTTTTCTCGCACCTACAATGAGCAGTTCTTC. This translates into CAWGDLYRFSRTYNEQFF.

This chain joins TRBV7-9 and TRBJ2-1; unclear D gene. CDR1 is SEHNR, CDR2 FQNEAQ, per germline (reference sequence). CDR3 length equals 14 residues. The V and J ends lost 1 base and 6 bases respectively, with 10 bases between them. CDR3 DNA: TGTGCCAGCAGCTTAGGCTATAACAGCAATGAGCAGTTCTTC. This translates into CASSLGYNSNEQFF.

CDR3 loop: CASSQERAGEKLFF. In DNA, the CDR3 is TGTGCCAGCAGCCAAGAGAGGGCGGGTGAAAAACTGTTTTTT. This sequence joins TRBV4-2 and TRBJ1-4, with D unclear. CDR1 LGHNA and CDR2 YNFKEQ come from the germline V gene. The length of the CDR3 is 14 residues. Trimming cost V 0 bases and J 7 bases, with 9 bases left between them.

The V call is TRBV30, the J call TRBJ1-2, with 8 bases identical to TRBD1. V shed 8 bases and J 4 bases; nucleotides not matched to a gene: 9. The CDR3 runs to 13 residues. CDR1 and CDR2 from the germline V gene are GTSNPN and SVGIG (reference sequence). CDR3 amino acids: CATESTGGYGYTF. For the CDR3, the DNA is TGTGCCACGGAGAGCACAGGGGGCTATGGCTACACCTTC. The whole variable domain, filled in from reference TRBV30 and TRBJ1-2, reads SQTIHQWPATLVQPVGSPLSLECTVEGTSNPNLYWYRQAAGRGLQLLFYSVGIGQISSEVPQNLSASRPQDRQFILSSKKLLLSDSGFYLCATESTGGYGYTFGSGTRLTVV.

The V call is TRBV29-1, the J call TRBJ2-3; D uncertain. CDR1 and CDR2 from the germline V gene are SQVTM and ANQGSEA. V was clipped by 4 bases and J by 0 bases, with 14 bases between them. The CDR3 runs 15 residues. This CDR3 is CSVAPKGWSTDTQYF. The CDR3 nucleotides are TGCAGCGTTGCCCCAAAGGGATGGAGCACAGATACGCAGTATTTT.

This clone was observed once. This sequence joins TRBV11-2 and TRBJ2-3; 15 nucleotides line up with TRBD2. This CDR3 region has 18 residues. The V gene's germline CDR1 is SGHAT and CDR2 FQNNGV. The J segment lost 2 bases and the V segment lost 5 bases, leaving 8 bases of the junction unmatched. Here the CDR3 reads CASSRTSGRGTPTDTQYF. In nucleotides, the CDR3 is TGTGCCAGCAGCCGGACTAGCGGGAGGGGTACCCCCACAGATACGCAGTATTTT. The variable domain in full, completed from reference TRBV11-2 and TRBJ2-3, reads EAGVAQSPRYKIIEKRQSVAFWCNPISGHATLYWYQQILGQGPKLLIQFQNNGVVDDSQLPKDRFSAERLKGVDSTLKIQPAKLEDSAVYLCASSRTSGRGTPTDTQYFGPGTRLTVL.